A selection of T cell receptor beta chains follows, all from one sample in a study of cytomegalovirus exposure and HLA in healthy donors. Sequenced by immunoSEQ multiplex PCR; TCRdb stores in-frame clones only, minus some. The sample lists some 51,000 clones; 65% to 85% were seen once. Source material: PBMCs. The receptors stem from a female donor in good health and CMV-seronegative. CDR3s include the opening cysteine and the closing phenylalanine or tryptophan. The D gene is left open where the match is weak. Clone size is given for some rows only: seen once, a few or many times, or a class if the clone is expanded.

TRBD1	TRBV6-4	TRBJ2-3	few	TGTGCCAGCAGTGTTACGACAGGGGGTTCTGATACGCAGTATTTT	CASSVTTGGSDTQYF
TRBD2	TRBV5-4	TRBJ2-1	-	TGTGCCAGCAGCTTGGCAGGGCTAGCGGGGGGGCGGGAGCAGTTCTTC	CASSLAGLAGGREQFF
-	TRBV5-1	TRBJ2-7	once	TGCGCCAGCAGCGTGTGGTTGCGGCAGTCGGCGGGCGGTTCCTACGAGCAGTACTTC	CASSVWLRQSAGGSYEQYF
TRBD1	TRBV27	TRBJ2-7	-	TGTGCCAGCAGTCCTGGGACAGGGGGGGGATACGAGCAGTACTTC	CASSPGTGGGYEQYF
-	TRBV6-1	TRBJ2-1	-	TGTGCCACCAGGGCCGGCGGCAATGAGCAGTTCTTC	CATRAGGNEQFF
-	TRBV6-1	TRBJ1-1	-	TGTGCCAGCAGTGAAGCGCGCGTGAACAGGGCTAGCGCTTTCTTT	CASSEARVNRASAFF
TRBD2	TRBV7-8	TRBJ2-7	-	TGTGCCAGCAGCCATCGCGGGGGGACCTACGAGCAGTACTTC	CASSHRGGTYEQYF
-	TRBV7-2	TRBJ1-2	-	TGTGCCAGCAGCTTAGGGCCGCAGACAGTCAACTATGGCTACACCTTC	CASSLGPQTVNYGYTF
-	TRBV7-2	TRBJ1-3	-	TGTGCCAGCAGCTTAGCAGGGGGCTCTGGAAACACCATATATTTT	CASSLAGGSGNTIYF
TRBD2	TRBV5-1	TRBJ2-3	-	TGCGCCAGCAGCTTACCTGGACTAGCGGGAGGGAGCACAGATACGCAGTATTTT	CASSLPGLAGGSTDTQYF
-	TRBV4-1	TRBJ1-1	-	TGCGCCAGCAGCCCAGGGGACAAAAACACTGAAGCTTTCTTT	CASSPGDKNTEAFF
-	TRBV30	TRBJ2-7	-	TGTGCCTGGAGCCGGGACATCGTATTATACGAGCAGTACTTC	CAWSRDIVLYEQYF
TRBD2	TRBV7-3	TRBJ2-1	once	TGTGCCAGCAGCTTATTTGGGGGGGTCAATGAGCAGTTCTTC	CASSLFGGVNEQFF
TRBD1	TRBV19	TRBJ2-2	-	TGTGCCAGTAGCGAGGACAGGGTGGGAGGAACCGGGGAGCTGTTTTTT	CASSEDRVGGTGELFF
-	TRBV19	TRBJ1-1	-	TGTGCCAGTAGTATGCGAAAACAGGTGAGATTGATGAACACTGAAGCTTTCTTT	CASSMRKQVRLMNTEAFF
TRBD2	TRBV14	TRBJ2-4	-	TGTGCCAGCAGCCAAATAGCGGGAGCCCCAGGCATTCAGTACTTC	CASSQIAGAPGIQYF
TRBD1	TRBV27	TRBJ1-4	-	TGTGCCAGCAGTTTTAAAGTTATAGCGGACAGGGTATTAGAAAAACTGTTTTTT	CASSFKVIADRVLEKLFF
TRBD1	TRBV4-1	TRBJ2-7	-	TGCGCCAGCAGCCAAGTGGCTGGACAGGGGGATCAGACCTACGAGCAGTACTTC	CASSQVAGQGDQTYEQYF
TRBD1	TRBV2	TRBJ1-1	few	TGTGCCAGCAGTAGGGACAGGGGCTGGTGGGGCACTGAAGCTTTCTTT	CASSRDRGWWGTEAFF
-	TRBV7-2	TRBJ2-3	-	TGTGCCAGCAGCTTACAAAATACGCAGTATTTT	CASSLQNTQYF
TRBD1	TRBV13	TRBJ2-7	-	TGTGCCAGCAGCTTAGTGGGGACAGCGGTCCACGAGCAGTACTTC	CASSLVGTAVHEQYF
TRBD1	TRBV15	TRBJ2-6	once	TGTGCCACCAGCAACCGACCGGGACAGGGGGCGGGAGGGGCCAACGTCCTGACTTTC	CATSNRPGQGAGGANVLTF
TRBD2	TRBV28	TRBJ2-2	-	TGCGCCAGCAGTGACGTAGCGGGAGGGGGGATCACCGGGGAGCTGTTTTTT	CASSDVAGGGITGELFF